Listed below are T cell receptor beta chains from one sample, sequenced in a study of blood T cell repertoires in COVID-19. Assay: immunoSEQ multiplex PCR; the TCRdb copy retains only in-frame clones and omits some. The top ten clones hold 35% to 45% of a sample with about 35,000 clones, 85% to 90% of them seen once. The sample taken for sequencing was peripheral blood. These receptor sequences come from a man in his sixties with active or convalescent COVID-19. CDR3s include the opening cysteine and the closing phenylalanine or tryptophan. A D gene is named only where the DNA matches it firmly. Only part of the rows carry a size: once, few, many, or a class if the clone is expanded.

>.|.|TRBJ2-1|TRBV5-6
CASSFARFGEQFF
TGTGCCAGCAGCTTTGCTCGGTTTGGTGAGCAGTTCTTC
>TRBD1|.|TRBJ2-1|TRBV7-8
CASSLGQGDEQFF
TGTGCCAGCAGCTTAGGACAGGGGGATGAGCAGTTCTTC
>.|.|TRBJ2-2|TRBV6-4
CASSPQGPGELFF
TGTGCCAGCAGTCCTCAGGGTCCCGGGGAGCTGTTTTTT
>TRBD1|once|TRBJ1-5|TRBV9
CASSVGGQALGDQPQHF
TGTGCCAGCAGCGTAGGGGGACAGGCCCTGGGGGATCAGCCCCAGCATTTT
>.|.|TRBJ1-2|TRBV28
CASSLGGYGYTF
TGTGCCAGCAGTTTAGGAGGCTATGGCTACACCTTC
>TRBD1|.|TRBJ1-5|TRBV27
CASSHRGSNQPQHF
TGTGCCAGCAGTCACAGGGGAAGCAATCAGCCCCAGCATTTT
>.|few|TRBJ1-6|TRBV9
CASSVRGWGSPLHF
TGTGCCAGCAGCGTAAGAGGGTGGGGTTCACCCCTCCACTTT
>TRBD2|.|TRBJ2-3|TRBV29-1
CSVPSGATDTQYF
TGCAGCGTTCCTAGCGGGGCCACAGATACGCAGTATTTT
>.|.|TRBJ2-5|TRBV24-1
CATSGGEGETQYF
TGTGCCACCAGTGGCGGAGAGGGAGAGACCCAGTACTTC
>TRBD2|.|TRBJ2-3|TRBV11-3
CASTQMREGPDTQYF
TGTGCCAGCACCCAGATGCGGGAGGGCCCGGATACGCAGTATTTT
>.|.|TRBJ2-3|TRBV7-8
CASSLTTPSGADTQYF
TGTGCCAGCAGCCTTACCACACCTTCAGGGGCGGATACGCAGTATTTT
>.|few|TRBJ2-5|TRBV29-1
CSVEVAGSSGGETQYF
TGCAGCGTTGAAGTCGCGGGGTCCAGCGGCGGAGAGACCCAGTACTTC
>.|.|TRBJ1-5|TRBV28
CASSPMGGLTNQPQHF
TGTGCCAGCAGCCCTATGGGGGGGCTTACCAATCAGCCCCAGCATTTT
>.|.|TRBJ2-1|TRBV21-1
CASGTGLRSYNEQFF
TGTGCCAGCGGCACAGGTTTGCGCTCCTACAATGAGCAGTTCTTC
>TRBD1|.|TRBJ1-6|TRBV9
CASSRTGYNSPLHF
TGTGCCAGCTCGAGGACAGGCTATAATTCACCCCTCCACTTT
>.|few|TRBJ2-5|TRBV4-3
CASSPGLEETQYF
TGCGCCAGCAGCCCCGGACTCGAAGAGACCCAGTACTTC
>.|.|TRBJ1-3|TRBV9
CASSARLNSGNTIYF
TGTGCCAGCAGCGCCCGACTTAACTCTGGAAACACCATATATTTT
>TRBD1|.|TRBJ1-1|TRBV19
CASSLPGQGLNTEAFF
TGTGCCAGTAGTCTGCCGGGACAGGGATTGAACACTGAAGCTTTCTTT
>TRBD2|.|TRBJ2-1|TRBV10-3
CATLAGTYNEQFF
TGTGCCACCCTAGCGGGAACCTACAATGAGCAGTTCTTC
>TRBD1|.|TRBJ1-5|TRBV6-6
CASSDRGYQPQHF
TGTGCCAGCAGCGACAGGGGGTATCAGCCCCAGCATTTT
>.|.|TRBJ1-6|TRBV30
CAWSWGEPNSPLHF
TGTGCCTGGAGTTGGGGAGAGCCGAATTCACCCCTCCACTTT
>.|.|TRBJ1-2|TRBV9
CASSPRDPSYGYTF
TGTGCCAGCAGCCCCCGGGATCCTTCCTATGGCTACACCTTC
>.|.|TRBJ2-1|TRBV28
CATESTYNEQFF
TGTGCCACCGAATCTACCTACAATGAGCAGTTCTTC
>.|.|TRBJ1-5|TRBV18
CASSPQSNSNQPQHF
TGTGCCAGCTCACCACAGAGTAATAGCAATCAGCCCCAGCATTTT
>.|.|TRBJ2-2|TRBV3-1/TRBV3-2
CAKRGDGELFF
TGTGCCAAAAGGGGTGACGGGGAGCTGTTTTTT
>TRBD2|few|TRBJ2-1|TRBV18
CASSPPGLGSAEQFF
TGTGCCAGCTCACCACCGGGACTAGGTTCAGCTGAGCAGTTCTTC
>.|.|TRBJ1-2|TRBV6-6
CASSRLDIYGYTF
TGTGCCAGCAGTAGACTCGATATCTATGGCTACACCTTC
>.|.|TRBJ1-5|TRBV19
CASRPQGFSQPQHF
TGTGCCAGTAGACCACAGGGATTCAGTCAGCCCCAGCATTTT
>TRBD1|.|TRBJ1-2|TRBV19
CASSLGAFTGVYGYTF
TGTGCCAGTAGTCTTGGGGCCTTCACAGGGGTTTATGGCTACACCTTC
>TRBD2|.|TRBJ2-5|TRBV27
CASSSLAGGPRETQYF
TGTGCCAGCAGTTCTCTAGCGGGGGGCCCCCGTGAGACCCAGTACTTC
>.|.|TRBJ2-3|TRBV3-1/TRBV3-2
CASSQWRDTSTDTQYF
TGTGCCAGCAGCCAATGGCGCGACACAAGCACAGATACGCAGTATTTT
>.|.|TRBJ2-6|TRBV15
CATSRDLRGYGANVLTF
TGTGCCACCAGCAGAGATCTTAGGGGGTATGGGGCCAACGTCCTGACTTTC
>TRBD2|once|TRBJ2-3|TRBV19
CASSKNPGLAGVADTQYF
TGTGCCAGTAGCAAGAACCCGGGACTAGCGGGAGTAGCAGATACGCAGTATTTT
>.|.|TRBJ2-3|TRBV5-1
CASSLTSGGDTQYF
TGCGCCAGCAGCTTGACTAGTGGAGGGGATACGCAGTATTTT
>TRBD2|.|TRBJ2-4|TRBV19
CASSIVWTSGRKSKNIQYF
TGTGCCAGTAGTATAGTTTGGACTAGCGGGAGGAAATCCAAAAACATTCAGTACTTC
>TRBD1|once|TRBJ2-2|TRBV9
CASSPQGQLNGELFF
TGTGCCAGCAGCCCTCAGGGACAGTTGAACGGGGAGCTGTTTTTT
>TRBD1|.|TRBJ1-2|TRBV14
CASSQGTGVEYGYTF
TGTGCCAGCAGCCAAGGCACAGGGGTTGAATATGGCTACACCTTC
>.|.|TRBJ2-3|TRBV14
CASSQLTWSDTQYF
TGTGCCAGCAGCCAATTGACATGGTCAGATACGCAGTATTTT
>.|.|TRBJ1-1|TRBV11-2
CASSLGGNGEAFF
TGTGCCAGCAGCTTGGGGGGGAACGGTGAAGCTTTCTTT
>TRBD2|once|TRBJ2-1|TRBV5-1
CASSYGGAFNEQFF
TGCGCCAGCAGCTACGGGGGGGCCTTCAATGAGCAGTTCTTC
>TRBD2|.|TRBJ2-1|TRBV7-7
CASSPVTSGRENEQFF
TGTGCCAGCAGCCCGGTAACTAGCGGGAGGGAGAATGAGCAGTTCTTC
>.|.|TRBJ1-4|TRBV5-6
CASMRGNEKLFF
TGTGCCAGCATGAGGGGGAATGAAAAACTGTTTTTT
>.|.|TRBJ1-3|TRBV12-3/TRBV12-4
CASSRRENTIYF
TGTGCCAGCAGCCGGCGGGAAAACACCATATATTTT